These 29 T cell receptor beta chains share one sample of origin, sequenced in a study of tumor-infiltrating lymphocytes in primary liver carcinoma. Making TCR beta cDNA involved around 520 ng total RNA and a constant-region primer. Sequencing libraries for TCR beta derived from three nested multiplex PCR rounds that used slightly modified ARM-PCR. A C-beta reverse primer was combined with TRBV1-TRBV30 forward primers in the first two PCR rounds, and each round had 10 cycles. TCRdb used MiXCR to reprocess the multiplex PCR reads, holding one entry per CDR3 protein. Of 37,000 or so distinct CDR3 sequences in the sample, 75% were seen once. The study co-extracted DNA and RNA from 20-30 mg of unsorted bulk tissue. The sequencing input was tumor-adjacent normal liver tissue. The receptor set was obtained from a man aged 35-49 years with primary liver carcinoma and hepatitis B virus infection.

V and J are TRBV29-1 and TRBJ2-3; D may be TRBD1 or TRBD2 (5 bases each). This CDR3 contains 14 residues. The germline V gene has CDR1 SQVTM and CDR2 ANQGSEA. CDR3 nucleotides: TGCAGGGGGGTGGGCAGAACAGACACGGATACGCAGTATTTT. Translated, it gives CRGVGRTDTDTQYF.

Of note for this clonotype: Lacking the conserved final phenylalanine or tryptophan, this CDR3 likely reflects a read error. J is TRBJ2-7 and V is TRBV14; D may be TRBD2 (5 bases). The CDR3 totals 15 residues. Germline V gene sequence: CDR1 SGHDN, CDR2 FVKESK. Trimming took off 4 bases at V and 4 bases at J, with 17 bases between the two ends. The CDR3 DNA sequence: TGTGCCAGCAGCCCCTCGGGATGGAAACTATACGAGCAGTACATC. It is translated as CASSPSGWKLYEQYI.

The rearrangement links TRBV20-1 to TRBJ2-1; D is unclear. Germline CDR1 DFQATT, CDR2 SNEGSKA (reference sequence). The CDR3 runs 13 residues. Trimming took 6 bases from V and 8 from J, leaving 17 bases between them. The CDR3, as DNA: TGCAGTGCCCGACTTGCGGATTACGATGAGCAGTTCTTC. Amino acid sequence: CSARLADYDEQFF.

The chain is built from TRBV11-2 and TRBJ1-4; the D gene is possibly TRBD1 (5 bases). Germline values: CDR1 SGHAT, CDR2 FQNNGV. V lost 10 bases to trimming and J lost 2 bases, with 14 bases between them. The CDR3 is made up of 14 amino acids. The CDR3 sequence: CATSYRQTNEKLFF. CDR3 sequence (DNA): TGTGCCACTAGCTACAGACAGACTAATGAAAAACTGTTTTTT.

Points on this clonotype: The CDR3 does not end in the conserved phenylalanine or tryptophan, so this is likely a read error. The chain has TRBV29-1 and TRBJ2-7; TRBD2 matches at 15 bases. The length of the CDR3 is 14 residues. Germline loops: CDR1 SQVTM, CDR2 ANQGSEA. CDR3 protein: CNVGTSGRSGEQYY. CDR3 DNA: TGCAACGTCGGGACTAGCGGGAGGTCTGGGGAGCAGTACTAC.

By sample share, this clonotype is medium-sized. DNA of the CDR3: TGTGCCAGCAGTTACTCGGGACAGGGGGCGGGGACCGGGGAGCTGTTTTTT. Protein sequence: CASSYSGQGAGTGELFF. V usage is TRBV6-6 and J usage is TRBJ2-2; 12 bases map to TRBD1. From germline, CDR1 is MNHNY and CDR2 SVGAGI (reference sequence). The CDR3 is made up of 17 amino acids. The J segment lost 5 bases and the V segment lost 0 bases, leaving 4 bases of the junction unmatched.

CDR3 bases: TGCAGCGTTGTGGAGACCTTGAGCGTCAATGAGCAGTTCTTC. Translation: CSVVETLSVNEQFF. The chain uses TRBV29-1 and TRBJ2-1, with no clear D. CDR1 and CDR2 (germline): SQVTM, ANQGSEA. This CDR3 has 14 amino acids. V was shortened by 4 bases and J by 6 bases, with 16 bases between the two germline ends.

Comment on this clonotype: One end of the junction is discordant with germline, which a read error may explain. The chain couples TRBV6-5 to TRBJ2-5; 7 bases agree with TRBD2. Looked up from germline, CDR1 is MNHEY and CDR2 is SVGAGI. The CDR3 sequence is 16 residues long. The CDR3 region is CASSPSGASGQETRYF. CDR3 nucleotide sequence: TGTGCCAGCAGTCCCTCCGGGGCTAGCGGCCAAGAGACCCGGTACTTC.

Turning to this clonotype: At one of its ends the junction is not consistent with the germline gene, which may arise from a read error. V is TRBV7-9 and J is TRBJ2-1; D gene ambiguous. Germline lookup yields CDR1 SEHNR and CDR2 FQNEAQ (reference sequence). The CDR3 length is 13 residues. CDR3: CANSLGSYNKQFF. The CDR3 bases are TGTGCCAACAGCTTAGGCTCCTACAATAAGCAGTTCTTC.

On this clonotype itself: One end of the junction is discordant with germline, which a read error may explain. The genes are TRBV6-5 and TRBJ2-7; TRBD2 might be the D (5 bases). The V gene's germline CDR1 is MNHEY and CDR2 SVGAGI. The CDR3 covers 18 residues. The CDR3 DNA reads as TGTGTCAGCGGTTACAAGGGCCCTGCCAATTCGATACCCTACGAGCAGTACTTC. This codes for CVSGYKGPANSIPYEQYF.

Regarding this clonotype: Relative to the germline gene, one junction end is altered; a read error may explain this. CDR3 nucleotides: TGTGCCAGCAATTACACCTACGAGCAGTACTTT. It translates to CASNYTYEQYF. The genes are TRBV5-6 and TRBJ2-7, with D hard to call. Germline V gene data show CDR1 as SGHDT and CDR2 as YYEEEE. This CDR3 contains 11 residues. Looking up the rest from reference TRBV5-6 and TRBJ2-7 gives the full variable domain: DAGVTQSPTHLIKTRGQQVTLRCSPKSGHDTVSWYQQALGQGPQFIFQYYEEEERQRGNFPDRFSGHQFPNYSSELNVNALLLGDSALYLCASNYTYEQYFGPGTRLTVT.

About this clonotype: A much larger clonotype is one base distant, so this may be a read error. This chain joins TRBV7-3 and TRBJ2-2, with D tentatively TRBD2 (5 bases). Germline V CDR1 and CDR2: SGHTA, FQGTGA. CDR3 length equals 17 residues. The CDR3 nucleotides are TGTGCCAGCAGCCACGACGAGGCGGTCGCGAACACCGGGGAGCCGTTTTTT. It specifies CASSHDEAVANTGEPFF. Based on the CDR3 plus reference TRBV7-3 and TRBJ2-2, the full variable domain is GAGVSQTPSNKVTEKGKYVELRCDPISGHTALYWYRQSLGQGPEFLIYFQGTGAADDSGLPNDRFFAVRPEGSVSTLKIQRTERGDSAVYLCASSHDEAVANTGEPFFGEGSRLTVL.

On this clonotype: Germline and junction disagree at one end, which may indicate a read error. The CDR3 DNA is TGTCCCAGCAGTTACTCGACTTATCGGACAAACCGAGAGACCCAGTACTTC. This codes for CPSSYSTYRTNRETQYF. The chain recombines TRBV6-2 or TRBV6-3 with TRBJ2-5; tentative D call: TRBD1 (5 bases). Germline values: CDR1 MNHEY, CDR2 SVGEGT. The CDR3 is 17 residues long.

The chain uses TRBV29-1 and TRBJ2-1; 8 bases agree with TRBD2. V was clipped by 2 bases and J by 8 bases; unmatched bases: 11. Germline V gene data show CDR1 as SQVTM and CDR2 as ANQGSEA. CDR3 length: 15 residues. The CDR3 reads CSVERPREVRDEQFF. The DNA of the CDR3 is TGCAGCGTTGAACGTCCGCGGGAGGTCCGCGATGAGCAGTTCTTC.

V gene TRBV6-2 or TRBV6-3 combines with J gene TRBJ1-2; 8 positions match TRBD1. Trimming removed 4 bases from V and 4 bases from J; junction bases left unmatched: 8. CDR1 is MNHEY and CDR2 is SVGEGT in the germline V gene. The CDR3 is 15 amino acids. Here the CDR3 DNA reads TGTGCCAGCAGTTGTTCGGCAGGGGGCAGCTATGGCTACACCTTC. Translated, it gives CASSCSAGGSYGYTF.

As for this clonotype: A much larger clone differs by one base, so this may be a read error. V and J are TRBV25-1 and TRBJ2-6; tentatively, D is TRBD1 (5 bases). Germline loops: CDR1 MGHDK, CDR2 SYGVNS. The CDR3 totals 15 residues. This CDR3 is CASGEEAAGANILTF. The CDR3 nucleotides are TGTGCCAGCGGTGAAGAGGCAGCTGGGGCCAACATCCTGACTTTC.

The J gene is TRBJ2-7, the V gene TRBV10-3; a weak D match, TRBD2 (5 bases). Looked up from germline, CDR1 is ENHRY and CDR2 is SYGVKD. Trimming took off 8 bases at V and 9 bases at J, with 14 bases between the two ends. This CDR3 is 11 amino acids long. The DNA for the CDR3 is TGTGCCATCCGGGTACCGAGCGGGCAGTACTTC. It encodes CAIRVPSGQYF.

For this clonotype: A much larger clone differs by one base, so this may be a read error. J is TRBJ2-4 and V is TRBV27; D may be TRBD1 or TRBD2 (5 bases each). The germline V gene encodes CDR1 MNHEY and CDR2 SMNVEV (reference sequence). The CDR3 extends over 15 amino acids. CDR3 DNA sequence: TGTGCCAGCAGTCCGGGACGGCCTGTCCAAAACATTCGGTACTTC. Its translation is CASSPGRPVQNIRYF.

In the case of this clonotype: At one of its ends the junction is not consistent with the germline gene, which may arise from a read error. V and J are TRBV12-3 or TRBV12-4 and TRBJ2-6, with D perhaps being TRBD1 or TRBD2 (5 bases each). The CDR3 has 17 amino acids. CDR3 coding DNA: TGTGCCAGCAGTTTACAGAGGGCAAGCTCTGGGGCCAATGTCCCGACTTTC. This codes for CASSLQRASSGANVPTF.

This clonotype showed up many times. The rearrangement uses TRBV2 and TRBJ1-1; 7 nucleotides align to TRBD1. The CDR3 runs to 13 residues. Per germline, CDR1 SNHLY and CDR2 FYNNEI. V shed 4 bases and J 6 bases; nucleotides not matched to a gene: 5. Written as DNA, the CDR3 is TGTGCCAGCAGTGGACAGGGTTTTCCTGAAGCTTTCTTT. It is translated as CASSGQGFPEAFF.

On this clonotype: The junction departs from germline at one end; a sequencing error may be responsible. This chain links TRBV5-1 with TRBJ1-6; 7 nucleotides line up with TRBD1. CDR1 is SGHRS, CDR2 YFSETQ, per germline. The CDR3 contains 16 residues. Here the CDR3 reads CASSDSLTGHNSPFHF. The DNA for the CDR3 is TGCGCCAGCAGTGACAGCCTGACAGGGCATAATTCACCCTTCCACTTT.

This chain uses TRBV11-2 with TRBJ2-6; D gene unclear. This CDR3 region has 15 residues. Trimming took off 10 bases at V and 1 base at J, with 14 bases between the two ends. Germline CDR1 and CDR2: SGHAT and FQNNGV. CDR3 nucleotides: TGTGCCACACGGCGGCCGCGTTCTGGGGCCAACGTCCTGACTTTC. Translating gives CATRRPRSGANVLTF.

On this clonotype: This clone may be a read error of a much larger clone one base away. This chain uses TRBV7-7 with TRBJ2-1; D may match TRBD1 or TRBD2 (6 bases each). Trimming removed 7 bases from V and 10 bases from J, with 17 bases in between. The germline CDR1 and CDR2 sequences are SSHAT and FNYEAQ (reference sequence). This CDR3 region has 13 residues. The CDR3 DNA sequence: TGTGCCAGCAACCCCAAGGTAGGGGGGGAGCAGTTCTTC. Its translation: CASNPKVGGEQFF.

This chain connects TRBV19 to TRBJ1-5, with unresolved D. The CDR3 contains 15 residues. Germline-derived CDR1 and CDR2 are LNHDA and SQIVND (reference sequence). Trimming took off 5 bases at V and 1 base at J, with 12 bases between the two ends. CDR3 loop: CASSFRGISNQPQHF. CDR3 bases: TGTGCCAGTAGTTTCCGGGGAATCAGCAATCAGCCCCAGCATTTT.

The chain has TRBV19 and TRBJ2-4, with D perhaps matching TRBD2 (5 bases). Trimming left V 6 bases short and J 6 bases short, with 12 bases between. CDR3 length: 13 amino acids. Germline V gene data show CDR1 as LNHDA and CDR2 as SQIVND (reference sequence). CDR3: CASRREQANIQYF. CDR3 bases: TGTGCCAGTAGGAGGGAGCAGGCAAACATTCAGTACTTC.

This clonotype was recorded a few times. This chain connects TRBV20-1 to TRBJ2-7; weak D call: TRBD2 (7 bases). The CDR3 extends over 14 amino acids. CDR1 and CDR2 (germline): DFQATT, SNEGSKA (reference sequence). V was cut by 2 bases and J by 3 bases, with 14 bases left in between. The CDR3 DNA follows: TGCAGTGCTAGATCGGGGGGCGGGGTCTACGAGCAGTACTTC. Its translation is CSARSGGGVYEQYF.

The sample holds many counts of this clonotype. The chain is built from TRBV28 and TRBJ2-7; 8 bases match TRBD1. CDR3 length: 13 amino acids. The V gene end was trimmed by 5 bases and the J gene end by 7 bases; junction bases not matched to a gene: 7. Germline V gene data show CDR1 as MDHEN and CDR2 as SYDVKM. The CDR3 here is CASSPDRVNEQYF. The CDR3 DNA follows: TGTGCCAGCAGTCCGGACAGGGTGAATGAGCAGTACTTC.

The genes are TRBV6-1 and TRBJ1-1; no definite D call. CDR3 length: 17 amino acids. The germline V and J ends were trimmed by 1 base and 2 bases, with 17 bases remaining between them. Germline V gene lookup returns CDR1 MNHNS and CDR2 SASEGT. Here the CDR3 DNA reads TGTGCCAGCAGTGAAGGTGAAAGGCAGGAGACTAACACTGAAGCTTTCTTT. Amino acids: CASSEGERQETNTEAFF.

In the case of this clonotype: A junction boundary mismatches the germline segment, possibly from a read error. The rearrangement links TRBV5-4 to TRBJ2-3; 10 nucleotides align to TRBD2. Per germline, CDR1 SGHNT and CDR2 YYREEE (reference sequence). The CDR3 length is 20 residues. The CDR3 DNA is TGTGCCAGCAGCTTGGGGGGAGCGGGAGGGCACGTACCCCATACAGATATGCAGTATTTT. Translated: CASSLGGAGGHVPHTDMQYF.